This T cell receptor (beta chain) stems from a study of vaccination effects on CD4 cells after COVID-19. Overall study findings and caveats: The study, lacking early post-infection timepoints, had few convalescent patients.

Using immunoSEQ multiplex PCR, the repertoire was profiled, and TCRdb retains in-frame clones only, with some absent. The repertoire consists of some 16,000 clones, with about 70% occurring once and the leading ten covering approximately 20%. Prior to sequencing, the ViraFEST assay stimulated PBMC with viral peptide pools, which expanded the antigen-specific CD4+ T cells. Once cultured for nine to ten days, the cells underwent separation to obtain CD4+ T cells. Vaccine administered to participants consisted of two doses of either BNT162b2 or mRNA-1273. Nobody among the vaccine recipients had prior SARS-CoV-2 infection (nucleocapsid antibodies were negative). With approximately 9.6 ug/ml peptides and 10 IU/ml IL-2, 2 million or so PBMC per well were cultured. Remarks on this clone: Its antigen is undetermined.

This CDR3 spans 17 amino acids. V lost 4 bases to trimming and J lost 3 bases, with 24 bases between them. Germline V gene lookup returns CDR1 GTSNPN and CDR2 SVGIG (reference sequence). V gene TRBV30 combines with J gene TRBJ1-1; possibly TRBD1 for D (5 bases). This sequence was found in a human donor who received a COVID-19 vaccine. This specimen consisted of CD4+ T cells from PBMCs cultured with HCoV-NL63 spike peptides, obtained after COVID-19 vaccination. CDR3 sequence: CAWTLFSGSGSHTEAFF. CDR3 DNA: TGTGCCTGGACCCTCTTTTCGGGTTCAGGGAGTCACACTGAAGCTTTCTTT.